This T cell receptor beta chain was recorded in a study of cytomegalovirus exposure and HLA in healthy donors. Findings and caveats of the study: Within an earlier analysis, most TCR beta V segments proved productive either about 90% or about 30% of the time. CMV serostatus was the only recorded immune exposure for donors.

Germline V gene data show CDR1 as SGHRS and CDR2 as YFSETQ. The CDR3 covers 15 residues. The V and J ends lost 4 bases and 2 bases, in that order; junction bases with no gene match: 6. Comments on this clone: Its target is not known. Different DNA sequences within this sample yield the same CDR3.

Researchers ran the PCR with 60 Vbeta and 13 Jbeta primers. Measured with immunoSEQ multiplex PCR; TCRdb has only the in-frame clones, and not every one. Of around 170,000 clones in the sample, roughly 80% are singletons; the top ten hold over 2%. The receptor was isolated from a man aged 55 to 70 in good health and CMV-seronegative. The chain couples TRBV5-1 to TRBJ2-1; 7 bases fit TRBD2. Sequenced input: PBMCs. DNA of the CDR3: TGCGCCAGCAGCCCGGCCGCGGGGGCCTACAATGAGCAGTTCTTC. As protein: CASSPAAGAYNEQFF.